The clone carrying this T cell receptor (beta chain) has more than one count but fewer than ten. These data are taken from a study of control samples from healthy donors and cancer patients. The data were produced by immunoSEQ multiplex PCR, yet TCRdb's version contains in-frame clones alone and is incomplete. The profile covers some 150,000 clones, with 91% appearing a single time and approximately 3.2% taken by the ten largest. The CDR3 totals 15 residues. CDR1 is LGHNA and CDR2 is YNFKEQ in the germline V gene. V was trimmed by 0 bases and J by 7 bases, leaving 15 bases between them. Sequencing used blood. The V call is TRBV4-2, the J call TRBJ1-1, with D hard to call. This TCR came from a man younger than 45 in good health. This chain's CDR3 is CASSQDVTVEGEAFF. The CDR3 bases are TGTGCCAGCAGCCAAGATGTAACAGTGGAGGGTGAAGCTTTCTTT.